The following is a TCR beta chain sequence with its context. The antigen is undetermined. Germline V gene sequence: CDR1 LGHNA, CDR2 YSLEER. Trimming stripped 0 bases from V and 1 base from J, with 14 bases between. The CDR3 spans 17 residues. The data are from a study of cytomegalovirus exposure and HLA in healthy donors. Study results and caveats: Information on immune exposure was restricted to one variable (CMV serostatus).

With 60 Vbeta and 13 Jbeta primers, the PCR was carried out. Produced via immunoSEQ multiplex PCR; TCRdb's table is partial and in-frame only. There are about 160,000 clones in the sample; approximately 70% occur only once, and around 6.8% lies in the top ten. The chain joins TRBV4-3 to TRBJ2-3; TRBD2 might be the D (6 bases). The clonotype originates from a man aged 40-50 years in good health and CMV-seropositive. What was sequenced was PBMCs. Written as DNA, the CDR3 is TGCGCCAGCAGCCAAGATCTGGCGGGACCCGGCACAGATACGCAGTATTTT. Amino acids: CASSQDLAGPGTDTQYF.